This TCR beta chain was documented in a study of CD4 T cells in relation to SARS-CoV-2 and coronaviruses. Turning to the study itself: ViraFEST: approximately 10-day antigen culture of PBMCs, then TCR beta CDR3 sequencing. Controls used an HIV-1 Nef peptide pool or no peptide. The HLA restriction of the shared crossreactive spike epitopes was mapped.

TCRdb's table, derived via immunoSEQ multiplex PCR, lists solely in-frame clones and lacks some. The table records tens of thousands of clones, around 70% of them present only once. This CDR3 spans 14 amino acids. V was cut by 6 bases and J by 5 bases, with 11 bases left in between. The germline V gene encodes CDR1 SGHAT and CDR2 FQNNGV. The unexposed donors gave CD4+ T cells in about 2011-2018, prior to COVID-19. Isolation of CD4+ T cells took place after around 11 days in culture. Testing used SARS-CoV-2 S/N and four cold-coronavirus spikes on unexposed-donor CD4+ T cells, cells permitting. This clone was counted only a few times. Its antigen remains unknown.

The chain has TRBV11-2 and TRBJ1-6; maybe TRBD1 (6 bases). The source material was CD4+ T cells from PBMCs, cultured in vitro. This clonotype originated in a human donor in good health. The CDR3 sequence: CASRIGQHNSPLHF. The CDR3 DNA reads as TGTGCCAGCAGGATAGGACAGCATAATTCACCCCTCCACTTT.